A single TCR beta chain is shown here with its context. This clonotype was counted many times. There is no known antigen for this receptor. No quality values exist for individual bases; no much larger clone is one base distant. Stable Graves' hyperthyroidism was defined as no progression to ophthalmopathy during 18 months of follow-up. Hyperthyroidism patients were aged 18 to 65 years and newly diagnosed, with disease duration of less than 2 months. Any patient with an uncontrolled infection, another autoimmune disease, pregnancy or lactation was excluded. Diagnoses were based on clinical symptoms, serum thyroxine and TRAb, thyroid ultrasound and orbital computed tomography. PBMCs were separated from under 12 ml of fresh peripheral blood using Ficoll-Paque density gradient centrifugation. Total RNA was extracted using Trizol reagent, and RNA quality was assessed on an Agilent 2100 Bioanalyzer. Amplification of TCR beta CDR3 regions was carried out from RNA transcripts. A first-round RT-PCR of the TCR CDR3 used the HTBI primer set with the Qiagen OneStep RT-PCR kit. The libraries were constructed in a second round of multiplex PCR and then size-selected and purified. The libraries were sequenced on an Illumina HiSeq2000 using paired-end 100 bp reads. As for the original processing: SOAPnuke was used to process the raw data, throwing out any read that contained adapters or uncalled bases, had a mean Phred below 15, or lacked an exact constant-primer or identifier match. COPE v1.2.5 was used to merge high-quality paired reads, and clonotypes were defined as unique nucleotide sequences. MiTCR v1.1 was used to align the clonotypes against IMGT TRBV, TRBD and TRBJ reference segments. The analysis was restricted to V-J combinations with a frequency above 0.0001, which together covered 98% to 99.2% of the repertoires. The TCS score was defined as F50 (clonal expansion) divided by E x V (chaos), with BLOSUM62-based TCRdist calculated between CDR3 peptides within each V-J. Welch's t-statistics and random forest reduced 514 V-J features to around 14, which were used in a naive Bayes classifier (R e1071). Using fastp trimming at Q25 and MiXCR clonotype assembly, TCRdb reanalyzed the public sequencing data and kept in-frame beta chains. For every CDR3 protein sequence, its rows merge into one entry that carries the most common genes and DNA. TCRdb's processing, not the authors', yielded these V and J calls. For this sample there are hundreds of thousands of distinct CDR3 sequences; 15% to 20% appear just once. The ten biggest clones cover roughly 44% of the sample.

The sample is drawn from a study of T cells in Graves' hyperthyroidism and ophthalmopathy (dated by TCRdb to the late 2010s). Context from the whole study: Peripheral blood samples were taken at initial diagnosis, before any treatment was given. For training and testing, the roughly 93 patients in the discovery cohort were randomly divided in a 7:3 ratio. TCR Vbeta CDR3 sequencing of around 130 peripheral blood samples (about 45 ophthalmopathy, about 74 hyperthyroidism and roughly 17 progressor patients) is reported in the paper. In over five Graves' hyperthyroidism patients, the study also compared T-cell repertoires from thyroid tissue with T-cell repertoires from blood. To identify TCR V-J signatures that set the groups apart, the researchers used a discovery cohort of 100 or so patients, made up of 40 to 45 with Graves' ophthalmopathy and 57 with stable Graves' hyperthyroidism. After blood sampling, hyperthyroidism patients were treated with methimazole at a starting dose of 30 mg daily, and ophthalmopathy patients were treated with high-dose intravenous methylprednisolone. Whether ophthalmopathy could be predicted prospectively was tested in an independent validation cohort made up of 18 hyperthyroidism patients plus 17 patients who later progressed to ophthalmopathy.

Trimming removed 7 bases from V and 6 bases from J; the gene matches leave 4 bases unexplained. Measured from the cysteine to the phenylalanine, the CDR3 is 12 residues long. The kept DNA is CDR3 alone, 36 bases in frame from the first base. For CDR1 and CDR2, the germline V gene lists SNHLY and FYNNEI. Summary of the overall study and its limitations: During validation, the model predicted progression to ophthalmopathy a median of approximately six months ahead of onset, with more than 55% sensitivity and 72% to 85% specificity. In cross-validation, a model built on a 13 V-J signature told ophthalmopathy apart from stable hyperthyroidism with 87.88% sensitivity and about 81% specificity, and in testing the same model reached 80%/75%. Blood samples also contained most of the expanded thyroid clonotypes (frequency above 0.001), which suggests that blood repertoires may reflect thyroid immune responses. No statistical method was used to fix the sample size in advance, and group allocation was not hidden from the investigators.

Recombination linked TRBV2 to TRBJ2-3; the central 7 bases match TRBD1. The sequencing input was blood. The receptor's source is a man between 40 and 49 years old with Graves' hyperthyroidism. This receptor has the CDR3 CASTGGTDTQYF. The nucleotide sequence reads as follows: TGTGCCAGCACAGGGGGAACGGATACGCAGTATTTT.